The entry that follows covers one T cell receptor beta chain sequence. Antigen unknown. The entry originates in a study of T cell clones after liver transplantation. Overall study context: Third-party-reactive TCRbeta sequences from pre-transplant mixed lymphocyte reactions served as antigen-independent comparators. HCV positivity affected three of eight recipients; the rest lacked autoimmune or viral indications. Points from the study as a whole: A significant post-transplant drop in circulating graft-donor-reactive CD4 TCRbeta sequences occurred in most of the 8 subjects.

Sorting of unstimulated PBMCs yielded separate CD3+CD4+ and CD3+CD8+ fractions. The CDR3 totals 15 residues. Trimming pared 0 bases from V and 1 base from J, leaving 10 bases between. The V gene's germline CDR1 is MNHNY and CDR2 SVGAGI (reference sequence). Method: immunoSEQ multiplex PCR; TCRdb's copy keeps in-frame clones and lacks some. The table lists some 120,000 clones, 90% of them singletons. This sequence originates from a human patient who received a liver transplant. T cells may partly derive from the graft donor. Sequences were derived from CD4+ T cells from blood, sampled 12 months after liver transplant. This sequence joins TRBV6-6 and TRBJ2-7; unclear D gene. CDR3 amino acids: CASSYSGGASYEQYF. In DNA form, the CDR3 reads TGTGCCAGCAGTTACTCGGGCGGTGCTTCCTACGAGCAGTACTTC.